Presented here are 8 T cell receptor beta chains from one specimen sequenced in a study of cytomegalovirus exposure and HLA in healthy donors (dated by TCRdb to 2015 to 2018). Library construction relied on the immunoSEQ multiplex PCR assay. The multiplex PCR relied on a mix of 60 forward primers for TCR Vbeta segments and 13 reverse primers for TCR Jbeta segments. This immuneACCESS table, as held by TCRdb, lists in-frame sequences with V and J called but not all clones. Of the missing ones, under half trace to an unresolved V gene in checked studies; the others have no known cause. Across this sample there are some 190,000 clones, with 75% to 80% seen only once. The top ten constitute 14% of the sample. Sequenced sample: PBMCs. These receptors all stem from a woman in her twenties or thirties in good health and CMV-seropositive.

A single count supports this clone. The chain joins TRBV5-4 to TRBJ2-3; 8 bases are shared with TRBD1. CDR1 and CDR2 from the germline V gene are SGHNT and YYREEE (reference sequence). Trimming removed 2 bases from V and 4 bases from J; junction bases left unmatched: 12. This CDR3 is 17 amino acids long. Written as DNA, the CDR3 is TGTGCCAGCAGCTTTATCCCGAGACAGGGGCTTGCAGATACGCAGTATTTT. Protein sequence: CASSFIPRQGLADTQYF.

This chain uses TRBV19 with TRBJ1-1; D remains unclear. Germline V gene sequence: CDR1 LNHDA, CDR2 SQIVND (reference sequence). The CDR3 sequence is 13 residues long. V was clipped by 9 bases and J by 2 bases, with 13 bases between them. The CDR3: CASLLEDNTEAFF. CDR3 nucleotides: TGTGCCAGCCTACTCGAGGATAACACTGAAGCTTTCTTT.

V gene TRBV4-3 combines with J gene TRBJ1-2; D remains ambiguous. Deletions cut 0 bases from V and 2 bases from J, with 10 bases between. The CDR3 has 15 residues. Germline values: CDR1 LGHNA, CDR2 YSLEER. Here the CDR3 DNA reads TGCGCCAGCAGCCAAGATAGCGAAACAAACTATGGCTACACCTTC. Translation gives CASSQDSETNYGYTF.

The CDR3 region is CASSLRGLTTYEQYF. The CDR3 nucleotides are TGTGCCAGCAGTTTACGGGGACTAACAACCTACGAGCAGTACTTC. V gene TRBV28 combines with J gene TRBJ2-7; 7 positions agree with TRBD2. The J segment lost 2 bases and the V segment lost 2 bases, leaving 6 bases of the junction unmatched. Germline V gene lookup returns CDR1 MDHEN and CDR2 SYDVKM. The CDR3 extends over 15 amino acids.

The genes are TRBV28 and TRBJ2-7; 13 bases fit TRBD2. Per the germline V gene, CDR1 is MDHEN and CDR2 is SYDVKM. Trimming removed 5 bases from V and 0 bases from J; junction bases left unmatched: 10. The CDR3 has 18 residues. The DNA of the CDR3 is TGTGCCAGCAGTCTAGGTCGACTAGCGGGAGGCCTCTCCTACGAGCAGTACTTC. The encoded protein is CASSLGRLAGGLSYEQYF.

This sequence joins TRBV30 and TRBJ2-3; TRBD2 agrees at 8 bases. Germline V lookup: CDR1 GTSNPN, CDR2 SVGIG (reference sequence). V was pared by 2 bases and J by 1 base, with 5 bases of the junction left unmatched. This CDR3 is 15 amino acids long. The CDR3 DNA sequence: TGTGCCTGGAGTTTTCCAGCGGGGGGCACAGATACGCAGTATTTT. This gives the protein CAWSFPAGGTDTQYF.

This clone was detected a few times. The chain carries TRBV6-6 and TRBJ2-7; tentative D call: TRBD1 (5 bases). V shed 5 bases and J shed 0 bases, with 11 bases lying between them. Germline loops: CDR1 MNHNY, CDR2 SVGAGI (reference sequence). The CDR3 sequence is 14 residues long. CDR3 in amino acids: CASSQTGASYEQYF. The CDR3 DNA reads TGTGCCAGCAGTCAAACAGGAGCCTCCTACGAGCAGTACTTC.

The chain uses TRBV7-9 and TRBJ2-7; 9 nucleotides line up with TRBD1. Germline V gene data show CDR1 as SEHNR and CDR2 as FQNEAQ (reference sequence). This CDR3 has 13 amino acids. V gave up 6 bases and J gave up 7 bases; unmatched junction bases: 7. The CDR3 sequence is CASSYSDRGEQYF. The CDR3 nucleotides are TGTGCCAGCAGTTACTCGGACAGGGGTGAGCAGTACTTC.